These T cell receptor beta chains were read from a single sample in a study of cytomegalovirus exposure and HLA in healthy donors. The repertoire was sequenced with immunoSEQ multiplex PCR; TCRdb's copy has only in-frame clones and lacks some. The sample lists hundreds of thousands of clones; 85% to 90% were seen once. Sequenced: PBMCs. The receptors shown here come from a woman aged 18-29 years in good health and CMV-seronegative. CDR3s include the opening cysteine and the closing phenylalanine or tryptophan. The D gene is left open where the match is weak. Clone size is given for some rows only: seen once, a few or many times, or a class if the clone is expanded.

clone size	J gene	D gene	V gene	CDR3 protein	CDR3 DNA
NA	TRBJ1-1	TRBD1	TRBV4-3	CASSQPDRTEAFF	TGCGCCAGCAGCCAACCGGACAGGACTGAAGCTTTCTTT
few	TRBJ2-1	TRBD2	TRBV7-9	CASSPLAGAVYNEQFF	TGTGCCAGCAGCCCCCTTGCGGGAGCGGTCTACAATGAGCAGTTCTTC
NA	TRBJ2-7	NA	TRBV7-2	CASRPRPGRSSYEQYF	TGTGCCAGCAGACCGAGGCCGGGTAGGAGCTCCTACGAGCAGTACTTC
NA	TRBJ1-1	NA	TRBV19	CASSTDQETEAFF	TGTGCCAGTAGTACCGACCAGGAAACTGAAGCTTTCTTT
few	TRBJ1-3	NA	TRBV6-4	CANQGEETNTIYF	TGTGCCAACCAAGGGGAGGAAACGAACACCATATATTTT
NA	TRBJ1-3	TRBD1	TRBV4-3	CASSQDSRRGQRHF	TGCGCCAGCAGCCAAGACTCCCGCAGGGGACAGCGGCATTTT
NA	TRBJ1-1	NA	TRBV11-1	CASSGQMNTEAFF	TGTGCTAGCAGCGGACAGATGAACACTGAAGCTTTCTTT
once	TRBJ1-3	NA	TRBV2	CASSEAIIYF	TGTGCCAGCAGTGAGGCCATCATATATTTT
NA	TRBJ2-2	TRBD2	TRBV7-8	CASSLETAGGGTGELFF	TGTGCCAGCAGCTTAGAGACAGCGGGAGGCGGAACCGGGGAGCTGTTTTTT
NA	TRBJ2-2	TRBD1	TRBV9	CASSVYRGGTGELFF	TGTGCCAGCAGCGTCTACAGGGGTGGGACCGGGGAGCTGTTTTTT
NA	TRBJ2-1	NA	TRBV9	CASSVADSSYNEQFF	TGTGCCAGCAGCGTAGCCGATAGCTCCTACAATGAGCAGTTCTTC
few	TRBJ1-5	NA	TRBV5-6	CASSRGNQPQHF	TGTGCCAGCAGCCGGGGGAATCAGCCCCAGCATTTT
once	TRBJ2-5	NA	TRBV4-2	CASSRLRRVEETQYF	TGTGCCAGCAGCCGGCTCCGGAGGGTTGAAGAGACCCAGTACTTC
NA	TRBJ2-1	NA	TRBV27	CASSRLVRGGNEQFF	TGTGCCAGCAGTAGGCTAGTAAGGGGGGGGAATGAGCAGTTCTTC
NA	TRBJ2-7	TRBD1	TRBV5-1	CASSGQGSSYEQYF	TGCGCCAGCAGTGGACAGGGAAGCAGCTACGAGCAGTACTTC
NA	TRBJ2-2	TRBD2	TRBV4-1	CASSAAGSGEVTGELFF	TGCGCCAGCAGCGCAGCGGGTAGCGGGGAGGTGACCGGGGAGCTGTTTTTT
once	TRBJ1-1	NA	TRBV5-1	CASSLAGQGTRDTEAFF	TGCGCCAGCAGCTTGGCCGGGCAGGGGACGAGGGACACTGAAGCTTTCTTT
few	TRBJ1-1	NA	TRBV5-1	CASSLGGTTNTEAFF	TGCGCCAGCAGCTTGGGGGGGACAACGAACACTGAAGCTTTCTTT
NA	TRBJ1-1	NA	TRBV4-3	CASSQGRYTEAFF	TGCGCCAGCAGCCAAGGTAGATACACTGAAGCTTTCTTT
NA	TRBJ2-3	NA	TRBV14	CASSPTGLYNTDTQYF	TGTGCCAGCAGCCCTACCGGACTATACAACACAGATACGCAGTATTTT
NA	TRBJ2-7	NA	TRBV2	CASSAISYEQYF	TGTGCCAGCAGTGCTATCTCCTACGAGCAGTACTTC
NA	TRBJ2-2	NA	TRBV5-1	CATGIGGPSTGELFF	TGCGCCACAGGAATAGGGGGACCGAGCACCGGGGAGCTGTTTTTT
once	TRBJ1-1	NA	TRBV6-4	CASRGHWNTEAFF	TGTGCCAGCAGGGGACACTGGAACACTGAAGCTTTCTTT
NA	TRBJ2-7	NA	TRBV2	CASTKQGVAWTYEQYF	TGTGCCAGCACCAAACAGGGTGTCGCGTGGACCTACGAGCAGTACTTC
NA	TRBJ1-1	TRBD1	TRBV11-2	CASSLGQGKSIKAEAFF	TGTGCCAGCAGCTTAGGACAGGGGAAGTCGATAAAAGCTGAAGCTTTCTTT
NA	TRBJ1-5	NA	TRBV2	CASSERGGQPQHF	TGTGCCAGCAGTGAAAGGGGAGGCCAGCCCCAGCATTTT
once	TRBJ2-7	NA	TRBV6-1	CASSEALDSSYEQYF	TGTGCCAGCAGTGAAGCGCTGGACAGCTCCTACGAGCAGTACTTC
once	TRBJ1-2	TRBD1	TRBV29-1	CSVEGTGTNYGYTF	TGCAGCGTGGAAGGGACAGGGACTAACTATGGCTACACCTTC
NA	TRBJ1-3	TRBD1	TRBV6-1	CASSASDRAGNTIYF	TGTGCCAGCAGTGCCTCGGACAGGGCTGGAAACACCATATATTTT
NA	TRBJ2-7	TRBD2	TRBV5-6	CASSWRTSGTYEQYF	TGTGCCAGCAGCTGGAGGACTAGCGGAACATACGAGCAGTACTTC
NA	TRBJ1-1	TRBD1	TRBV6-6	CASSSGTGDTEAFF	TGTGCCAGCAGTTCCGGGACAGGGGACACTGAAGCTTTCTTT
NA	TRBJ1-1	TRBD1	TRBV7-9	CASSLRDSSSEAFF	TGTGCCAGCAGCTTAAGGGACAGTAGTTCTGAAGCTTTCTTT
NA	TRBJ2-2	TRBD1	TRBV27	CASSRWTGGSTGELFF	TGTGCCAGCAGTCGATGGACAGGGGGAAGCACCGGGGAGCTGTTTTTT
NA	TRBJ2-5	TRBD2	TRBV5-4	CASSLEGGRGETQYF	TGTGCCAGCAGCTTGGAGGGCGGGAGAGGAGAGACCCAGTACTTC
once	TRBJ1-2	TRBD1	TRBV5-6	CASSLGQGTKGYGYTF	TGTGCCAGCAGCTTGGGACAGGGTACGAAGGGCTATGGCTACACCTTC
NA	TRBJ2-5	NA	TRBV6-5	CASSPDRVRKETQYF	TGTGCCAGCAGCCCGGACAGAGTTAGAAAAGAGACCCAGTACTTC
NA	TRBJ2-1	NA	TRBV5-6	CASSPSIGRWYNEQFF	TGTGCCAGCAGCCCGAGTATCGGTCGGTGGTACAATGAGCAGTTCTTC
NA	TRBJ1-1	TRBD1	TRBV11-3	CASSLRGTGGTEAFF	TGTGCCAGCAGTCTTCGAGGGACAGGGGGAACTGAAGCTTTCTTT
NA	TRBJ1-2	NA	TRBV7-3	CASSPSPGLSYGYTF	TGTGCCAGCAGCCCCTCCCCGGGACTTAGCTATGGCTACACCTTC
NA	TRBJ2-3	NA	TRBV4-2	CASSTGVGDTQYF	TGTGCCAGCAGTACGGGAGTGGGAGATACGCAGTATTTT
NA	TRBJ1-1	TRBD1	TRBV27	CASGSGGSGEAFF	TGTGCCAGCGGCTCAGGGGGAAGTGGTGAAGCTTTCTTT
NA	TRBJ2-1	TRBD2	TRBV9	CASSTDGPLAGGAREQFF	TGTGCCAGCAGCACCGACGGACCACTAGCGGGGGGTGCCAGGGAGCAGTTCTTC
NA	TRBJ2-7	TRBD2	TRBV11-2	CASSSLAGVGEQYF	TGTGCCAGCAGCTCCTTGGCGGGAGTCGGCGAGCAGTACTTC
NA	TRBJ2-1	TRBD2	TRBV7-9	CASSLTSGGHNEQFF	TGTGCCAGCAGCCTAACTAGCGGGGGTCACAATGAGCAGTTCTTC
NA	TRBJ1-1	NA	TRBV6-1	CASSEGLFVGQSNTEAFF	TGTGCCAGCAGTGAAGGCCTCTTCGTAGGACAGAGTAACACTGAAGCTTTCTTT
few	TRBJ2-7	TRBD2	TRBV5-1	CASSSGMLAGAEEQYF	TGCGCCAGCAGCTCTGGGATGCTAGCGGGAGCTGAAGAGCAGTACTTC